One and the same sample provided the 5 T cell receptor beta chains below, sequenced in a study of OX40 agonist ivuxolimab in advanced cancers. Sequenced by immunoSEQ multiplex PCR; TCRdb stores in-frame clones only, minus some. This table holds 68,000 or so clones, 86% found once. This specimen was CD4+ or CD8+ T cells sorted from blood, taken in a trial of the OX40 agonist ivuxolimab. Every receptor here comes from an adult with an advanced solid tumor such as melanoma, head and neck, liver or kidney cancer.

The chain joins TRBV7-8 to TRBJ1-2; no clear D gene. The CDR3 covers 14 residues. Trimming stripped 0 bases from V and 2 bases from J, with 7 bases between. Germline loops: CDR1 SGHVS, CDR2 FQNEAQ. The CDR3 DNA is TGTGCCAGCAGCTTAGCTAACAGCAACTATGGCTACACCTTC. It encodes CASSLANSNYGYTF.

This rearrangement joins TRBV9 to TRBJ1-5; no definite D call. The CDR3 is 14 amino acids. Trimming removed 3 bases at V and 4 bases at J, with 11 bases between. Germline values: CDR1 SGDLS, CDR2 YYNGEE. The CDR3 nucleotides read TGTGCCAGCAGCGCCGGCAGCACTAATCAGCCCCAGCATTTT. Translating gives CASSAGSTNQPQHF.

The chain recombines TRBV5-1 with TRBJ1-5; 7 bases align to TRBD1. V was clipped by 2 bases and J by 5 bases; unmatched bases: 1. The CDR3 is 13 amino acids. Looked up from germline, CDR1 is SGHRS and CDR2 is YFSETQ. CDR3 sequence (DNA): TGCGCCAGCAGCTTTGACAGGGATCAGCCCCAGCATTTT. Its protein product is CASSFDRDQPQHF.

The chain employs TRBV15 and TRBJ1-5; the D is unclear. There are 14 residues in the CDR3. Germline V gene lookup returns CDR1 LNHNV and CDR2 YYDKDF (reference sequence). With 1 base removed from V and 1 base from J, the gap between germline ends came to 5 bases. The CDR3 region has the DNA TGTGCCACCAGCAGAGGGCAGAGCAATCAGCCCCAGCATTTT. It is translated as CATSRGQSNQPQHF.

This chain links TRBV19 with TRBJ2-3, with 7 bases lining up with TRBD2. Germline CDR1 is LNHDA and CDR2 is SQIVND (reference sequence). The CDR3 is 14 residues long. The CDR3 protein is CASSSGASTDTQYF. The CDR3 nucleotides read TGTGCGTCATCAAGCGGGGCGAGCACAGATACGCAGTATTTT.